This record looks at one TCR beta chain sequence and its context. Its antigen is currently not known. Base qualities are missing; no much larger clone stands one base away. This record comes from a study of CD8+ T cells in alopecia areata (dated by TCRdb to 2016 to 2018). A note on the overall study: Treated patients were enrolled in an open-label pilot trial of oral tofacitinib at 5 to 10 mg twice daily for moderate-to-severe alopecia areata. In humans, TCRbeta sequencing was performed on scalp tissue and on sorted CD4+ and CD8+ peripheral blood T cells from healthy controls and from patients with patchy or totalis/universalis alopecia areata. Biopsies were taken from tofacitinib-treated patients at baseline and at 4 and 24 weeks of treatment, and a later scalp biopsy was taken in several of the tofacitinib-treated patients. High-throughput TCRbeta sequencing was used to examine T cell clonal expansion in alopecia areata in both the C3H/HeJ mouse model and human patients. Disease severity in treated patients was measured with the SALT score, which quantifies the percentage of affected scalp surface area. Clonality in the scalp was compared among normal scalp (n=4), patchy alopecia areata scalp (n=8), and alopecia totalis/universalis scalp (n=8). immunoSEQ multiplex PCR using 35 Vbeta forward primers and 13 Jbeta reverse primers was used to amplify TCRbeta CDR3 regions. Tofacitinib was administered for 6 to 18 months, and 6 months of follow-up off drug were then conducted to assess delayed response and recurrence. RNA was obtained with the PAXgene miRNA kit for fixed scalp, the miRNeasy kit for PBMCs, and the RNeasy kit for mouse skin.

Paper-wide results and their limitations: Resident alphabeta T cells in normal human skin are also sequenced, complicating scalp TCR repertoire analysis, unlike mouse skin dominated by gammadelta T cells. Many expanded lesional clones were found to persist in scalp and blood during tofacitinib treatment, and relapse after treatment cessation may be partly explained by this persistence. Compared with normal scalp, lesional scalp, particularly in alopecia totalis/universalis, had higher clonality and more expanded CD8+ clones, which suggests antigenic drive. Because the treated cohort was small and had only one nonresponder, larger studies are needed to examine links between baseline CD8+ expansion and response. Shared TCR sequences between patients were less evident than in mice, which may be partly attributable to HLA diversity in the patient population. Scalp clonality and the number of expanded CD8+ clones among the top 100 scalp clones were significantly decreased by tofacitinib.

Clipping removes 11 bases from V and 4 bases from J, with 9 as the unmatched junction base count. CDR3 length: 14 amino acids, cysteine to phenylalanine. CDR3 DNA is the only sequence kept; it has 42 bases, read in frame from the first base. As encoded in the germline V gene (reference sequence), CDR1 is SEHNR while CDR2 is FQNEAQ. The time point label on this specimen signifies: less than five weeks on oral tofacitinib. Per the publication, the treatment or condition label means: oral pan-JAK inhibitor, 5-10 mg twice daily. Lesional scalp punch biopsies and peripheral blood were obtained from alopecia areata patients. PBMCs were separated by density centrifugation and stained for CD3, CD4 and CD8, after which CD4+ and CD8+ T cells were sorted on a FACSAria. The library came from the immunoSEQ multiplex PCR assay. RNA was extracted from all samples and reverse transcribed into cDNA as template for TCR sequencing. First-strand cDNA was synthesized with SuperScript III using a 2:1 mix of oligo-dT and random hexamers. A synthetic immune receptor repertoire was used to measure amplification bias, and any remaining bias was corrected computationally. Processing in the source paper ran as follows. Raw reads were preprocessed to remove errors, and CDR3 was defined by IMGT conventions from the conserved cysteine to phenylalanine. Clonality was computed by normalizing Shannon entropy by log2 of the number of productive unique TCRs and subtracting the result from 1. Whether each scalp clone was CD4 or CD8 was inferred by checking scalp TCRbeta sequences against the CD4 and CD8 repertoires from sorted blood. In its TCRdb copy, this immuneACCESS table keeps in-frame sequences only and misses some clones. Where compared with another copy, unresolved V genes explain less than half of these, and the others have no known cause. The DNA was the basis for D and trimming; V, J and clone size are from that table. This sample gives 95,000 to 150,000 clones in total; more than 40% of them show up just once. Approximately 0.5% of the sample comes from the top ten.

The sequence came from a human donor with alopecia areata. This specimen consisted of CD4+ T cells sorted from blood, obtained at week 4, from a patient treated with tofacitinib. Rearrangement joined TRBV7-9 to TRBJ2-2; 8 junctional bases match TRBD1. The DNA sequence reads TGTGCCCCAGCCGGACAGGGAGGCACCGGGGAGCTGTTTTTT. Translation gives CAPAGQGGTGELFF.